The 10 T cell receptor beta chains reported below all come from one sample, sequenced in a study of molecular identifiers for immune sequencing clone quantification. TCRdb reprocessed the PCR reads via MiXCR and lists one record per CDR3 protein. This repertoire shows approximately 100,000 distinct CDR3 sequences, 36% found once; its top ten account for around 4.2%. The sequenced sample was naive CD8+ T cells from blood, with Jurkat cell RNA spiked in. Subset defined: FACS-sorted CD8+CD4-CCR7+CD45RA+ naive T cells. Receptors originate from a human donor in good health. Some libraries in this study had Jurkat cell RNA spiked in.

Points on this clonotype: A junction end diverges from the germline sequence, so it may reflect a read error. This rearrangement joins TRBV12-3 or TRBV12-4 to TRBJ1-5, with D possibly matching TRBD1 (5 bases). The length of the CDR3 is 17 residues. CDR3 sequence reads: CASSFSGVAFSNQPKHF. The CDR3 bases are TGTGCCAGCAGTTTTTCGGGGGTCGCCTTTAGCAATCAGCCCAAGCATTTT.

On this clonotype itself: At one boundary the junction diverges from the germline segment, which might be a read error. The rearrangement joins TRBV25-1 to TRBJ2-3, with D tentatively TRBD2 (6 bases). From germline, CDR1 is MGHDK and CDR2 SYGVNS. The CDR3 runs 16 residues. CDR3 amino acids: CASSERGAVGGDTQYF. The CDR3 region has the DNA TGTGCTAGCAGTGAAAGGGGCGCGGTGGGGGGAGATACGCAGTATTTT.

In regard to this clonotype: Given a much more abundant clone one base away, this may be a read error. The CDR3 does not end in the conserved phenylalanine or tryptophan, so this is likely a read error. This chain uses TRBV28 with TRBJ1-6; D call uncertain. This CDR3 has 15 amino acids. The V gene lost 6 bases and the J gene lost 7 bases, with 16 bases spanning the gap. CDR1 is MDHEN, CDR2 SYDVKM, per germline. The CDR3: CASRVVAELNSPLHY. The CDR3 nucleotides are TGTGCCAGCAGGGTTGTGGCAGAACTAAATTCACCCCTCCACTAT.

The V and J genes are TRBV4-1 and TRBJ2-7; TRBD1 matches at 7 bases. Gene TRBJ2-1 matches the end of the DNA better, so the J call may be wrong. The CDR3 runs to 15 residues. In germline, CDR1 is MGHRA, CDR2 YSYEKL. CDR3: CASSLLQDRTYEQFF. The CDR3 DNA sequence: TGCGCCAGCAGCCTCCTCCAGGACAGGACCTACGAGCAGTTCTTC.

To note about this clonotype: Being one base from a much bigger clone, this may be a read error. The chain employs TRBV7-9 and TRBJ1-1; D is undetermined. The CDR3 has 14 residues. CDR1 is SEHNR and CDR2 is FQNEAQ in the germline V gene (reference sequence). Trimming shortened V by 5 bases and J by 1 base, and 11 bases separated the two germline ends. DNA of the CDR3: TGTGCCAGCAGCCGAACAGACGAGAACACTGAAGCTTTCTTT. Protein: CASSRTDENTEAFF.

In its sample, this clonotype was seen a few times. The CDR3 DNA reads TGTGCCAGCAGCTCCCGGACGGAAATCAATCAGCCCCAGCATTTT. Residues: CASSSRTEINQPQHF. J is TRBJ1-5 and V is TRBV12-3 or TRBV12-4, with unresolved D. The CDR3 totals 15 residues. V was trimmed by 6 bases and J by 3 bases, leaving 15 bases between them.

This clonotype was counted many times. V usage is TRBV7-2 and J usage is TRBJ1-5, with TRBD1 identical over 8 bases. Germline CDR1 reads SGHTA; CDR2 reads FQGNSA. Unmatched junction bases numbered 5, after V lost 5 bases and J lost 5 bases. The CDR3 has 14 amino acids. The CDR3 nucleotides are TGTGCCAGCAGCGCCAGGGGGCCTGATCAGCCCCAGCATTTT. It translates to CASSARGPDQPQHF. The entire variable domain, with the rest obtained from reference TRBV7-2 and TRBJ1-5, is as follows: GAGVSQSPSNKVTEKGKDVELRCDPISGHTALYWYRQSLGQGLEFLIYFQGNSAPDKSGLPSDRFSAERTGGSVSTLTIQRTQQEDSAVYLCASSARGPDQPQHFGDGTRLSIL.

For this clonotype: This may stem from a read error, because a much larger clone lies one nucleotide away. The chain has TRBV4-2 and TRBJ1-5; D unresolved. Germline CDR1 reads LGHNA; CDR2 reads YNFKEQ. There are 12 residues in the CDR3. V lost 1 base, J lost 7 bases, and 5 bases lay in between. Here the CDR3 reads CASSQVEQPQHF. CDR3 sequence (DNA): TGTGCCAGCAGCCAAGTGGAACAGCCCCAGCATTTT.

This clonotype was detected many times. V usage is TRBV28 and J usage is TRBJ1-1, with 7 bases fitting TRBD1. The CDR3 consists of 14 residues. V lost 4 bases to trimming and J lost 4 bases; unmatched junction nucleotides: 6. The germline V gene encodes CDR1 MDHEN and CDR2 SYDVKM. The CDR3 DNA follows: TGTGCCAGCAGTTCCAGACAGGGAAGCACTGAAGCTTTCTTT. This codes for CASSSRQGSTEAFF.

V gene TRBV9 combines with J gene TRBJ2-5, with D perhaps matching TRBD2 (6 bases). V dropped 0 bases and J dropped 4 bases, with 13 bases sitting between them. This CDR3 comprises 15 residues. Germline V CDR1 and CDR2: SGDLS, YYNGEE. CDR3 coding DNA: TGTGCCAGCAGCGTAGAGGCGGGGCCGAGAGAGACCCAGTACTTC. Protein sequence: CASSVEAGPRETQYF.